These 26 T cell receptor beta chains originate from one sample sequenced in a study of PD-L1 blockade in urothelial cancer. Here immunoSEQ multiplex PCR was the method, and the copy in TCRdb shows in-frame clones only, minus some. The profile shows about 57,000 clones, about 82% of them singletons. Sequences were derived from PBMCs, sampled around atezolizumab (anti-PD-L1) treatment. These receptor sequences come from a man aged 45 to 65 with urothelial cancer.

The CDR3 nucleotides are TGTGCCAGCAGCGCCGGGACAGGAAATCAGCCCCAGCATTTT. It encodes CASSAGTGNQPQHF. This rearrangement joins TRBV6-1 to TRBJ1-5, with 8 bases identical to TRBD1. The CDR3 length is 14 residues. CDR1 and CDR2 from the germline V gene are MNHNS and SASEGT. The V segment lost 6 bases and the J segment 4 bases; nucleotides outside the gene matches: 5.

This clone was detected only once. V and J are TRBV2 and TRBJ1-3; D gene unclear. CDR3 size: 15 residues. The V end was cut by 8 bases, the J end by 0 bases, with 14 bases between. Germline loops: CDR1 SNHLY, CDR2 FYNNEI. The CDR3 sequence: CASGGRQSSGNTIYF. CDR3 sequence (DNA): TGTGCCAGCGGTGGCCGACAAAGCTCTGGAAACACCATATATTTT.

This chain links TRBV5-1 with TRBJ1-6; unclear D gene. The CDR3 extends over 14 amino acids. Trimming removed 0 bases from V and 8 bases from J, with 9 bases in between. CDR1 is SGHRS and CDR2 is YFSETQ in the germline V gene. CDR3 sequence (DNA): TGCGCCAGCAGCTTGGGCGGAGTGGATTCACCCCTCCACTTT. It encodes CASSLGGVDSPLHF.

This chain connects TRBV5-1 to TRBJ2-2, with D possibly matching TRBD2 (7 bases). CDR1 SGHRS and CDR2 YFSETQ come from the germline V gene. CDR3 size: 15 residues. V was clipped by 6 bases and J by 2 bases, with 14 bases between them. CDR3 sequence reads: CASTKGGKNTGELFF. The DNA for the CDR3 is TGCGCCAGCACGAAGGGGGGGAAAAACACCGGGGAGCTGTTTTTT.

The rearrangement joins TRBV6-4 to TRBJ1-4; D call uncertain. Trimming removed 1 base from V and 8 bases from J, with 14 bases in between. The CDR3 contains 15 residues. Germline loops: CDR1 MRHNA, CDR2 SNTAGT. CDR3 in amino acids: CASSDLRMMVEKLFF. DNA of the CDR3: TGTGCCAGCAGTGACTTGCGGATGATGGTCGAAAAACTGTTTTTT.

The chain is built from TRBV19 and TRBJ2-5; TRBD2 matches 13 bases. V was pared by 8 bases and J by 7 bases, with 4 bases of the junction left unmatched. From germline, CDR1 is LNHDA and CDR2 SQIVND (reference sequence). The CDR3 extends over 13 amino acids. CDR3 coding DNA: TGTGCCAGTGGGGGACTAGCGGGAACGACCCAGTACTTC. Its translation is CASGGLAGTTQYF.

This clone was observed a single time. V and J are TRBV9 and TRBJ2-3; the D gene is possibly TRBD2 (6 bases). The CDR3 consists of 12 residues. Germline values: CDR1 SGDLS, CDR2 YYNGEE. Trimming stripped 3 bases from V and 5 bases from J, with 7 bases between. The CDR3 region is CASSERVDTQYF. The CDR3 DNA is TGTGCCAGCAGCGAGCGGGTAGATACGCAGTATTTT.

The chain uses TRBV4-2 and TRBJ2-3; D may be TRBD2 (5 bases). In germline, CDR1 is LGHNA, CDR2 YNFKEQ. The V end lost 1 base, the J end lost 1 base, and 12 bases lay between the germline ends. CDR3 length equals 16 residues. This chain's CDR3 is CASSQGSWGGTDTQYF. DNA for the CDR3: TGTGCCAGCAGCCAAGGATCTTGGGGAGGCACAGATACGCAGTATTTT.

The rearrangement uses TRBV4-1 and TRBJ2-1; D is ambiguous. The CDR3 contains 15 residues. In germline, CDR1 is MGHRA, CDR2 YSYEKL. Between the trimmed V and J ends, which lost 0 bases and 2 bases, there was a span of 8 bases. CDR3 loop: CASSQEGTAYNEQFF. In DNA form, the CDR3 reads TGCGCCAGCAGCCAAGAGGGCACGGCCTACAATGAGCAGTTCTTC.

The genes are TRBV6-1 and TRBJ1-5; no definite D call. Deletions cut 11 bases from V and 5 bases from J, with 16 bases between. The CDR3 loop spans 13 amino acids. The V gene's germline CDR1 is MNHNS and CDR2 SASEGT. CDR3 sequence reads: CAAQESFYQPQHF. The CDR3 DNA reads as TGTGCCGCCCAAGAGTCATTCTATCAGCCCCAGCATTTT.

The CDR3 DNA reads as TGTGCCAGCAGCAAGAAGAGGACTGAAGCTTTCTTT. Protein product: CASSKKRTEAFF. V usage is TRBV5-8 and J usage is TRBJ1-1; D not resolved. Trimming shortened V by 4 bases and J by 5 bases, and 9 bases separated the two germline ends. Looked up from germline, CDR1 is SGHTS and CDR2 is YDEGEE. CDR3 length equals 12 residues.

The CDR3: CASSLVRTGGSEQYF. The CDR3, as DNA: TGTGCCAGCAGCTTAGTTAGGACAGGGGGCTCCGAGCAGTACTTC. V usage is TRBV11-2 and J usage is TRBJ2-7, with 11 bases identical to TRBD1. The CDR3 has 15 amino acids. Trimming removed 1 base from V and 6 bases from J; junction bases left unmatched: 5. Germline CDR1 SGHAT, CDR2 FQNNGV.

V and J are TRBV28 and TRBJ2-5, with D possibly being TRBD2 (6 bases). Trimming stripped 7 bases from V and 5 bases from J, with 20 bases between. The CDR3 spans 15 residues. The V gene's germline CDR1 is MDHEN and CDR2 SYDVKM. The CDR3 DNA follows: TGTGCCAGCAATCTAGCGTCCCAAGGTGGGGAGACCCAGTACTTC. This encodes CASNLASQGGETQYF.

The rearrangement joins TRBV7-8 to TRBJ2-5, with D possibly matching TRBD2 (7 bases). The CDR3 totals 16 residues. Germline-derived CDR1 and CDR2 are SGHVS and FQNEAQ. Trimming took off 7 bases at V and 2 bases at J, with 20 bases between the two ends. The CDR3 protein is CASNQKGGYRQETQYF. The CDR3 region has the DNA TGTGCCAGCAACCAAAAGGGGGGGTATCGACAAGAGACCCAGTACTTC.

The chain links TRBV7-3 to TRBJ2-2; TRBD2 aligns across 14 bases. Germline V gene lookup returns CDR1 SGHTA and CDR2 FQGTGA. CDR3 length equals 16 residues. The V and J ends lost 5 bases and 7 bases, in that order; junction bases with no gene match: 6. CDR3 sequence: CASSPGLAGVVGELFF. The CDR3 bases are TGTGCCAGCAGCCCGGGACTAGCGGGAGTGGTCGGGGAGCTGTTTTTT.

This clone was recorded only once. The chain recombines TRBV29-1 with TRBJ1-4, with 8 bases lining up with TRBD1. Trimming removed 7 bases from V and 3 bases from J; junction bases left unmatched: 4. CDR3 size: 13 residues. Per germline, CDR1 SQVTM and CDR2 ANQGSEA. CDR3 sequence: CSAGGTANEKLFF. Here the CDR3 DNA reads TGCAGCGCAGGGGGCACCGCTAATGAAAAACTGTTTTTT.

The chain recombines TRBV4-2 with TRBJ2-1, with TRBD1 as a possible D gene (5 bases). From germline, CDR1 is LGHNA and CDR2 YNFKEQ. This CDR3 is 15 amino acids long. The V end was cut by 0 bases, the J end by 1 base, with 7 bases between. The CDR3 sequence is CASSQDRASYNEQFF. The CDR3 DNA reads TGTGCCAGCAGCCAAGACAGGGCGTCCTACAATGAGCAGTTCTTC.

This clone was counted a few times. This sequence joins TRBV5-1 and TRBJ2-1; weak D call: TRBD1 (6 bases). The V gene's germline CDR1 is SGHRS and CDR2 YFSETQ. The CDR3 contains 12 residues. Trimming removed 7 bases at V and 6 bases at J, with 11 bases between. The CDR3 DNA reads as TGCGCCAGCTCGATAGGGGGCAATGAGCAGTTCTTC. Translated: CASSIGGNEQFF.

The gene calls are TRBV7-2 and TRBJ2-1; 7 bases line up with TRBD2. The V gene's germline CDR1 is SGHTA and CDR2 FQGNSA. V shed 5 bases and J 10 bases; nucleotides not matched to a gene: 11. This CDR3 contains 14 residues. Here the CDR3 DNA reads TGTGCCAGCAGCCCCCGAGCGGGACGGGACGAGCAGTTCTTC. Residues: CASSPRAGRDEQFF.

This chain joins TRBV30 and TRBJ1-6; unclear D gene. The germline V and J ends were trimmed by 0 bases and 9 bases, with 9 bases remaining between them. Germline loops: CDR1 GTSNPN, CDR2 SVGIG (reference sequence). The CDR3 contains 13 residues. The CDR3 sequence is CAWSVLSGSPLHF. The CDR3 DNA reads as TGTGCCTGGAGTGTACTCTCGGGTTCACCCCTCCACTTT.

This chain connects TRBV9 to TRBJ2-5; the match to TRBD1 covers 7 bases. Germline CDR1 reads SGDLS; CDR2 reads YYNGEE. The J segment lost 2 bases and the V segment lost 4 bases, leaving 8 bases of the junction unmatched. The CDR3 covers 15 residues. CDR3 loop: CASSPRDRKQETQYF. CDR3 sequence (DNA): TGTGCCAGCAGCCCCCGGGACAGAAAACAAGAGACCCAGTACTTC. The whole variable domain, filled in from reference TRBV9 and TRBJ2-5, reads DSGVTQTPKHLITATGQRVTLRCSPRSGDLSVYWYQQSLDQGLQFLIQYYNGEERAKGNILERFSAQQFPDLHSELNLSSLELGDSALYFCASSPRDRKQETQYFGPGTRLLVL.

The chain has TRBV10-3 and TRBJ1-1; D is perhaps TRBD1 (5 bases). V was trimmed by 8 bases and J by 1 base, leaving 8 bases between them. CDR1 is ENHRY, CDR2 SYGVKD, per germline. The CDR3 is 12 amino acids. The CDR3 DNA follows: TGTGCCATCGGAGACAGGAACACTGAAGCTTTCTTT. Residues: CAIGDRNTEAFF.

The chain combines TRBV15 with TRBJ1-1; D not resolved. Trimming took 3 bases from V and 7 from J, leaving 12 bases between them. Germline CDR1 LNHNV, CDR2 YYDKDF (reference sequence). This CDR3 spans 13 amino acids. CDR3 amino acids: CATSRPGFNEAFF. The CDR3 DNA reads as TGTGCCACCAGCAGGCCGGGGTTTAATGAAGCTTTCTTT.

This clone has more than one count but fewer than ten. The chain couples TRBV2 to TRBJ2-2, with a possible D match to TRBD1 (5 bases). The length of the CDR3 is 14 residues. CDR1 is SNHLY, CDR2 FYNNEI, per germline. Deletions cut 3 bases from V and 3 bases from J, with 8 bases between. The CDR3 here is CASSDRVYTGELFF. The CDR3 coding sequence is TGTGCCAGCAGTGACAGGGTATACACCGGGGAGCTGTTTTTT.

This clone is a singleton in its sample. The rearrangement uses TRBV28 and TRBJ1-1, with 8 bases aligning to TRBD1. The CDR3 has 14 amino acids. From germline, CDR1 is MDHEN and CDR2 SYDVKM. The V gene end was trimmed by 6 bases and the J gene end by 3 bases; junction bases not matched to a gene: 6. The CDR3 sequence: CASRHRQGHTEAFF. CDR3 in DNA: TGTGCCAGCAGACACAGACAGGGGCACACTGAAGCTTTCTTT.

This rearrangement joins TRBV6-5 to TRBJ1-3; TRBD1 matches 9 bases. The CDR3 is made up of 14 amino acids. Germline V gene data show CDR1 as MNHEY and CDR2 as SVGAGI. Trimming at V came to 0 bases and at J to 8 bases, leaving 2 bases not matched to a gene. The CDR3 nucleotides read TGTGCCAGCAGTTACTCGGGACAGGGAGACACCATATATTTT. It codes for CASSYSGQGDTIYF.